A few counts support the clone carrying this TCR beta chain. Its specificity is unknown. The CDR3 spans 16 residues. V lost 4 bases to trimming and J lost 0 bases, with 17 bases between them. Germline CDR1 SGHTS, CDR2 YDEGEE. These data are taken from a study of T cell responses to AZD1222 COVID-19 vaccine. General study points: Across spike, vaccine-associated CD4 TCRs were found, dominant at 160-218 and 743-854. Unmutated variant regions are reportedly targeted by nearly half of spike-specific TCRs.

TCRdb's table, derived via immunoSEQ multiplex PCR, lists solely in-frame clones and lacks some. The sample has 45,000 to 65,000 clones; 75% to 90% are singletons. The chain couples TRBV5-8 to TRBJ2-7; a weak D match, TRBD1 (5 bases). The starting material was peripheral blood, obtained on day 0 of AZD1222 vaccination. The receptor's source is an adult in good health. CDR3 residues: CASSARPGHLSYEQYF. The CDR3 DNA is TGTGCCAGCAGCGCCAGACCCGGACACCTCTCCTACGAGCAGTACTTC.